These T cell receptor beta chains were read from a single sample in a study of beta chain features in type 1 diabetes. Profiled with immunoSEQ multiplex PCR; TCRdb holds only in-frame clones, not every one. The sample yields around 260,000 clones, roughly 22% seen once. Sequenced input: naive CD4+ T cells from blood. These receptors all come from a woman aged 35 to 49 with type 1 diabetes. The CDR3 runs from the conserved cysteine through the conserved F or W. The D gene is left open where the match is weak. Clone size, where shown, is once, few, many, or a class for clones that have expanded.

few | TRBD1 | TRBJ1-6 | TRBV9 | TGTGCCAGCAGCGTAGAGGGGGCAGATTCACCCCTCCACTTT | CASSVEGADSPLHF
few | . | TRBJ1-6 | TRBV7-9 | TGTGCCAGCAGCTTACGAGGGGCGGGGAACCATTCACCCCTCCACTTT | CASSLRGAGNHSPLHF
. | . | TRBJ1-5 | TRBV5-1 | TGCGCCAGCAGCTTGGACGGCAGGGGTGATCAGCCCCAGCATTTT | CASSLDGRGDQPQHF
few | . | TRBJ1-5 | TRBV28 | TGTGCCAGCAGTAATGGGTTAGGAGATAGCAATCAGCCCCAGCATTTT | CASSNGLGDSNQPQHF
. | TRBD1 | TRBJ2-3 | TRBV6-5 | TGTGCCAGCAGTTACTGGGACAGCAGCACAGATACGCAGTATTTT | CASSYWDSSTDTQYF
few | TRBD1 | TRBJ1-2 | TRBV4-3 | TGCGCCAGCAGCACCCGGGACAGGAACTACTATGGCTACACCTTC | CASSTRDRNYYGYTF
few | TRBD1 | TRBJ1-2 | TRBV7-2 | TGTGCCAGCAGCCTGACAGGGGTGGGGAACTATGGCTACACCTTC | CASSLTGVGNYGYTF
few | TRBD1 | TRBJ1-2 | TRBV4-3 | TGCGCCAGCAGCCAAGAGGCAGTCCAGGGGGGAGGCGGTGGCTACACCTTC | CASSQEAVQGGGGGYTF
. | TRBD1 | TRBJ1-1 | TRBV11-1 | TGTGCCAGCGGCGGACAGGCGGGCACTGAAGCTTTCTTT | CASGGQAGTEAFF
. | . | TRBJ1-2 | TRBV29-1 | TGCAGCGTTGGGGGCAGGCTTGCTAACTATGGCTACACCTTC | CSVGGRLANYGYTF
once | TRBD1 | TRBJ2-1 | TRBV15 | TGTGCCACCAGCAGCGACAGGGGGCACAATGAGCAGTTCTTC | CATSSDRGHNEQFF
few | TRBD1 | TRBJ2-7 | TRBV28 | TGTGCCAGCAGTCTTGACAGGGTTCCCGGCTACGAGCAGTACTTC | CASSLDRVPGYEQYF
. | TRBD1 | TRBJ1-1 | TRBV5-1 | TGCGCCAGCAGCACGGGACAGAGGAACACTGAAGCTTTCTTT | CASSTGQRNTEAFF
few | . | TRBJ1-3 | TRBV9 | TGTGCCAGCAGCGTAGGCAGCTCTGGAAACACCATATATTTT | CASSVGSSGNTIYF
. | . | TRBJ2-4 | TRBV9 | TGTGCCAGCACTGTAGGCTACGTGAGGGCCAAAAACATTCAGTACTTC | CASTVGYVRAKNIQYF
few | . | TRBJ2-3 | TRBV15 | TGTGCCACCAGCCCGGGAAGCACAGATACGCAGTATTTT | CATSPGSTDTQYF
few | . | TRBJ2-7 | TRBV5-1 | TGCGCCAGCAGTTACGGAGAGCCTACTACGAGGCAGTACTTC | CASSYGEPTTRQYF
few | TRBD1 | TRBJ1-2 | TRBV28 | TGTGCCAGCAGTGGGGGACAGGGAGGCGGCTACACCTTC | CASSGGQGGGYTF
. | . | TRBJ1-1 | TRBV7-2 | TGTGCCAGCAGCCCACAGGCCATGAACACTGAAGCTTTCTTT | CASSPQAMNTEAFF
few | . | TRBJ1-5 | TRBV30 | TGTGCCTGGAGCCCGTACGAGGGAGAGAATCAGCCCCAGCATTTT | CAWSPYEGENQPQHF
once | . | TRBJ1-1 | TRBV6-5 | TGTGCCAGCAGAGTGGGCCTTGGGAACACTGAAGCTTTCTTT | CASRVGLGNTEAFF
. | TRBD1 | TRBJ1-2 | TRBV29-1 | TGCAGCGTAATCCGGGACAGGGGTGGCGGCTACACCTTC | CSVIRDRGGGYTF
few | . | TRBJ1-5 | TRBV27 | TGTGCCAGCAGTTTACAGGTGAATCAGCCCCAGCATTTT | CASSLQVNQPQHF
. | TRBD2 | TRBJ2-3 | TRBV9 | TGTGCCAGCAGCGAACGACTAGCGGGAGAGCGAGATACGCAGTATTTT | CASSERLAGERDTQYF
. | . | TRBJ1-3 | TRBV29-1 | TGCAGCGTGAGGGAAACGCTCGGAAACACCATATATTTT | CSVRETLGNTIYF
. | TRBD2 | TRBJ2-7 | TRBV7-2 | TGTGCCAGTGAAACCGGGACTAGCGGCTACGAGCAGTACTTC | CASETGTSGYEQYF
. | . | TRBJ2-5 | TRBV9 | TGTGCCAGCAGTTTGACAGGAACAGAGACCCAGTACTTC | CASSLTGTETQYF
few | . | TRBJ2-7 | TRBV2 | TGTGCCAGCAGCCCCACCTTTGGGACTTTGAGCTCCTACGAGCAGTACTTC | CASSPTFGTLSSYEQYF
few | . | TRBJ1-1 | TRBV6-6 | TGTGCATTAACAGGGCCCTCCCTGAACACTGAAGCTTTCTTT | CALTGPSLNTEAFF
. | . | TRBJ2-7 | TRBV4-3 | TGCGCCAGCAGCCAACTCTCGGGGGTTACCTACGAGCAGTACTTC | CASSQLSGVTYEQYF
few | TRBD1 | TRBJ2-7 | TRBV19 | TGTGCCAGTAGTTCGCACTCGGGACAGAACTACGAGCAGTACTTC | CASSSHSGQNYEQYF
. | . | TRBJ2-3 | TRBV18 | TGTGCCAGCTCACCACGACGGGAAGATACGCAGTATTTT | CASSPRREDTQYF
few | TRBD1 | TRBJ2-7 | TRBV16 | TGTGCCAGCAGCCAATTTAGGGACAGACTCCCCTACGAGCAGTACTTC | CASSQFRDRLPYEQYF
few | . | TRBJ2-7 | TRBV28 | TGTGCCAGCAGTATCAGAAAAGAGCAGTACTTC | CASSIRKEQYF
few | . | TRBJ2-6 | TRBV7-3 | TGTGCCAGCAGCCGACAGGCCGTGGATGGGGCCAACGTCCTGACTTTC | CASSRQAVDGANVLTF
few | . | TRBJ1-1 | TRBV7-3 | TGTGCCAGCAGCATCGGACAGAAGAACACTGAAGCTTTCTTT | CASSIGQKNTEAFF
few | TRBD1 | TRBJ1-2 | TRBV27 | TGTGCCAGCAGTTCCTCCGGGACAGGGAGTAGCTACACCTTC | CASSSSGTGSSYTF
. | TRBD1 | TRBJ1-2 | TRBV7-8 | TGTGCCAGCAGTCCTGACAGGGGCTATGGCTACACCTTC | CASSPDRGYGYTF
. | . | TRBJ2-1 | TRBV7-8 | TGTGCCAGCAGCCCAGGCCAGGCTTATGAGCAGTTCTTC | CASSPGQAYEQFF
few | TRBD2 | TRBJ2-1 | TRBV27 | TGTGCCAGCAGTTTACAGACTAGCTTTGCCAATGAGCAGTTCTTC | CASSLQTSFANEQFF
few | TRBD2 | TRBJ2-3 | TRBV7-2 | TGTGCCAGCAGCTCTCGTAACGCAGCGGGAGTGGGGGGCACAGATACGCAGTATTTT | CASSSRNAAGVGGTDTQYF
. | . | TRBJ1-1 | TRBV10-3 | TGTGCCATCAGTGGAGGGCTTATGAACACTGAAGCTTTCTTT | CAISGGLMNTEAFF
. | . | TRBJ2-7 | TRBV7-2 | TGTGCCAGCAGCCTAAACGGGGTTGAGCAGTACTTC | CASSLNGVEQYF
few | . | TRBJ2-1 | TRBV7-2 | TGTGCCAGCAGCTTAGGCGGGACTCTTAATGAGCAGTTCTTC | CASSLGGTLNEQFF